Listed below are T cell receptor beta chains from one sample, sequenced in a study of beta chain features in type 1 diabetes. Produced via immunoSEQ multiplex PCR; TCRdb's table is partial and in-frame only. The sample carries roughly 28,000 clones, 55% to 60% recorded once. The sequencing input was Tregs from blood. These receptors all stem from a woman aged 18-30 years with type 1 diabetes. CDR3s include the opening cysteine and the closing phenylalanine or tryptophan. D genes are given only for firm matches. Clone size is given for some rows only: seen once, a few or many times, or a class if the clone is expanded.

J | size | D | V | CDR3 | DNA
TRBJ1-1 | . | . | TRBV18 | CASSPNRLGGGNTEAFF | TGTGCCAGCTCCCCAAATAGGCTCGGGGGGGGGAACACTGAAGCTTTCTTT
TRBJ2-3 | . | TRBD2 | TRBV14 | CASSQEYPGGPPDTQYF | TGTGCCAGCAGCCAAGAGTATCCGGGAGGGCCGCCAGATACGCAGTATTTT
TRBJ2-1 | . | . | TRBV30 | CAWSRGNYNEQFF | TGTGCCTGGAGTCGCGGGAACTACAATGAGCAGTTCTTC
TRBJ2-1 | few | TRBD1 | TRBV10-3 | CAISEPKGQGRNEQFF | TGTGCCATCAGTGAGCCGAAGGGACAGGGACGTAATGAGCAGTTCTTC
TRBJ2-7 | few | TRBD2 | TRBV7-2 | CASSPPSGRAYEQYF | TGTGCCAGCAGCCCCCCTAGCGGGAGGGCCTACGAGCAGTACTTC
TRBJ2-2 | few | TRBD1 | TRBV10-3 | CAISESKQGATGELFF | TGTGCCATCAGTGAGTCGAAACAGGGGGCAACCGGGGAGCTGTTTTTT
TRBJ2-5 | . | . | TRBV7-2 | CASSLQGRETQYF | TGTGCCAGCAGCTTACAGGGCCGGGAGACCCAGTACTTC
TRBJ2-3 | . | . | TRBV10-3 | CAISSGGTDTQYF | TGTGCCATCAGCAGCGGAGGCACAGATACGCAGTATTTT
TRBJ1-3 | . | . | TRBV2 | CASTLSGNTIYF | TGTGCCAGCACACTCTCTGGAAACACCATATATTTT
TRBJ2-1 | few | TRBD2 | TRBV5-1 | CASSAGSGSDEQFF | TGCGCCAGCAGTGCAGGTAGCGGGAGTGATGAGCAGTTCTTC
TRBJ2-3 | few | . | TRBV7-2 | CASSLSSGSADTQYF | TGTGCCAGCAGCTTAAGTAGCGGCTCGGCTGATACGCAGTATTTT
TRBJ2-1 | . | TRBD2 | TRBV6-6 | CASSGRASNNEQFF | TGTGCCAGTAGCGGGAGGGCCTCTAACAATGAGCAGTTCTTC
TRBJ2-4 | few | TRBD2 | TRBV29-1 | CSVTASGQNIQYF | TGCAGCGTTACGGCTAGCGGTCAAAACATTCAGTACTTC
TRBJ2-1 | . | . | TRBV2 | CASSEVSGSNEQFF | TGTGCCAGCAGTGAAGTTAGTGGGAGCAATGAGCAGTTCTTC
TRBJ2-1 | . | . | TRBV7-9 | CASTRLVNEQFF | TGTGCCAGCACCCGACTCGTCAATGAGCAGTTCTTC
TRBJ1-2 | . | TRBD1 | TRBV4-3 | CASSQEDRGGVGYTF | TGCGCCAGCAGCCAAGAGGACAGGGGAGGCGTCGGCTACACCTTC
TRBJ2-7 | . | TRBD1 | TRBV10-1 | CASRGTGQYEQYF | TGCGCCAGCCGTGGGACAGGGCAATACGAGCAGTACTTC
TRBJ1-5 | . | . | TRBV5-1 | CASSLSGGNQPQHF | TGCGCCAGCAGCTTGAGCGGTGGCAATCAGCCCCAGCATTTT
TRBJ1-6 | . | . | TRBV5-1 | CASSPDSSRSGNSPLHF | TGCGCCAGCAGCCCAGACAGCAGCAGGAGCGGGAATTCACCCCTCCACTTT
TRBJ2-1 | . | TRBD2 | TRBV29-1 | CSVEAGTSGSYNEQFF | TGCAGCGTTGAAGCCGGGACTAGCGGTTCCTACAATGAGCAGTTCTTC
TRBJ2-3 | . | TRBD2 | TRBV11-3 | CASSLDSGRADTQYF | TGTGCCAGCAGCTTAGATAGCGGGAGGGCAGATACGCAGTATTTT
TRBJ1-2 | . | . | TRBV28 | CASSIQQEGYTF | TGTGCCAGCAGTATTCAGCAGGAAGGCTACACCTTC